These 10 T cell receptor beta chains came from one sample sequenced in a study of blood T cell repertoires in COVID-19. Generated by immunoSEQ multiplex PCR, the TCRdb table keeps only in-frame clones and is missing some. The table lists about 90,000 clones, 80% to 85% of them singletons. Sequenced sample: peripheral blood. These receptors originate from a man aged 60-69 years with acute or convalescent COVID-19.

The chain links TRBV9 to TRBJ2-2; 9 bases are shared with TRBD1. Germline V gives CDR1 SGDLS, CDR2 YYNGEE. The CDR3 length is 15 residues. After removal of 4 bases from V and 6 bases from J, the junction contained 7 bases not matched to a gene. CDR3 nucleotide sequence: TGTGCCAGCAGCATAACAGGGGGCGCATCCGGGGAGCTGTTTTTT. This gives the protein CASSITGGASGELFF.

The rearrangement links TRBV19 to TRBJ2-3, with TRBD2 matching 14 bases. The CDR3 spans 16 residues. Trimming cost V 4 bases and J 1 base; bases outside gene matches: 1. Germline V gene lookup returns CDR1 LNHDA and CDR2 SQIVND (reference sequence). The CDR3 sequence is CASSTGLAGGTDTQYF. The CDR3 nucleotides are TGTGCCAGTAGTACGGGACTAGCGGGGGGCACAGATACGCAGTATTTT.

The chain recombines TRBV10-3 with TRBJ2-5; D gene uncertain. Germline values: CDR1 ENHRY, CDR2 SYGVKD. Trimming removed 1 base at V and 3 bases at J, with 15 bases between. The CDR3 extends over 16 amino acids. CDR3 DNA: TGTGCCATCAGTGAGTGTAACAGAAACTTAAAAGAGACCCAGTACTTC. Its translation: CAISECNRNLKETQYF.

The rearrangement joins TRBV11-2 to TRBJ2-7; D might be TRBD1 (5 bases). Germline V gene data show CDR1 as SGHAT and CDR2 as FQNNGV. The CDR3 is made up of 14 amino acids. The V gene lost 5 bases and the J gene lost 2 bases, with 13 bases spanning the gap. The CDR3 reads CASSTTTDPYEQYF. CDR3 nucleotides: TGTGCCAGCAGCACCACGACAGACCCCTACGAGCAGTACTTC.

CDR3 in amino acids: CASSDSIQGDEQFF. For the CDR3, the DNA is TGTGCCAGCAGTGACTCGATACAGGGCGATGAGCAGTTCTTC. This chain links TRBV6-4 with TRBJ2-1, with a weak D call TRBD1 (6 bases). The CDR3 loop spans 14 amino acids. Trimming left V 0 bases short and J 8 bases short, with 11 bases between. Germline-derived CDR1 and CDR2 are MRHNA and SNTAGT.

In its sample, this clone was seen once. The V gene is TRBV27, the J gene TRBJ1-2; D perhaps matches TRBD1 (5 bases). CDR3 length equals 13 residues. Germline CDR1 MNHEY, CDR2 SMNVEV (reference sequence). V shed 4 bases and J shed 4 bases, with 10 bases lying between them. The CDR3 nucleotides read TGTGCCAGCAGTTCCAGGGTTGGCTATGGCTACACCTTC. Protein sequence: CASSSRVGYGYTF.

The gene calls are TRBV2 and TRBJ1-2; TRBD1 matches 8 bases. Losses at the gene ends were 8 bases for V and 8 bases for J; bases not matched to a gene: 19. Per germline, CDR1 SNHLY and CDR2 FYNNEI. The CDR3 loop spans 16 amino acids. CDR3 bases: TGTGCCAGCGTCCGACCCGGACAGGGAGTATTCAACGGCTACACCTTC. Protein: CASVRPGQGVFNGYTF.

In nucleotides, the CDR3 is TGCGCCAGCAGCCAAGAAGGACAGGAAGATGACTATGGCTACACCTTC. Its protein is CASSQEGQEDDYGYTF. The chain is built from TRBV4-3 and TRBJ1-2; TRBD1 agrees at 7 bases. This CDR3 has 16 amino acids. The junction had 7 bases not matched to a gene; V was cut back by 0 bases and J by 3 bases. Germline loops: CDR1 LGHNA, CDR2 YSLEER.

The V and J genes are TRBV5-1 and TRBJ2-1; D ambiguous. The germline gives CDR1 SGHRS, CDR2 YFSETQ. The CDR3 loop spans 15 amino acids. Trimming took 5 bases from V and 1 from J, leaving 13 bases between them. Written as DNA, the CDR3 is TGCGCCAGCAGTTTCTATATCTCGTCCTACAATGAGCAGTTCTTC. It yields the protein CASSFYISSYNEQFF. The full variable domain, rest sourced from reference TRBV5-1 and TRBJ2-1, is KAGVTQTPRYLIKTRGQQVTLSCSPISGHRSVSWYQQTPGQGLQFLFEYFSETQRNKGNFPGRFSGRQFSNSRSEMNVSTLELGDSALYLCASSFYISSYNEQFFGPGTRLTVL.

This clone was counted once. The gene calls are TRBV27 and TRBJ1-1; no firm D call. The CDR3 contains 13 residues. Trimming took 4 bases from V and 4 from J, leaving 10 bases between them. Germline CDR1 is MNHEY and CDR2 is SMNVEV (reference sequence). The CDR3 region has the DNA TGTGCCAGCAGTTACGGGAGCGGCACTGAAGCTTTCTTT. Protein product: CASSYGSGTEAFF.